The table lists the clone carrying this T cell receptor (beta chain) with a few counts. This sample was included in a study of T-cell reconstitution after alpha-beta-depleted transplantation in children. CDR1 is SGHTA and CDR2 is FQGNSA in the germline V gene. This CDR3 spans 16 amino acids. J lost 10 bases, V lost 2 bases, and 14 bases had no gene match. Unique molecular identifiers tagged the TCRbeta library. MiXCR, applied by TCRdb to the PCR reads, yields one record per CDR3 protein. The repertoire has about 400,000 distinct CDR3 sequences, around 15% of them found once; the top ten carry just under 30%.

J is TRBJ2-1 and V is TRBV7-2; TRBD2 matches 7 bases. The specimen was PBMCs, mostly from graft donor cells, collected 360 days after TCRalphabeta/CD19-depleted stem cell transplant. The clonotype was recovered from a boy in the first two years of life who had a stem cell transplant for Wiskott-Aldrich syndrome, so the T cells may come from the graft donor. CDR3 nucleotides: TGTGCCAGCAGCTTAATCAGGTGGGGAGGGCCCTCGGAGCAGTTCTTC. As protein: CASSLIRWGGPSEQFF.